This T cell receptor beta chain was sequenced for a study of cytotoxic CD8 clonotypes in ibrutinib-treated CLL. The study's findings and limits: Patients with sustained remission and those progressing were sampled at differing times.

Worth noting for this clone: The antigen remains undetermined.

Sequenced by immunoSEQ multiplex PCR; TCRdb stores in-frame clones only, minus some. The data show more than 200,000 clones, roughly 77% seen once. The length of the CDR3 is 13 residues. The ends were cut back, 8 bases at V and 2 bases at J, with 14 bases in the middle. Germline lookup yields CDR1 SQVTM and CDR2 ANQGSEA. The V gene is TRBV29-1, the J gene TRBJ2-3; D is undetermined. The sequence came from a human donor with chronic lymphocytic leukemia. The source was PBMCs, collected after 12 months of ibrutinib treatment. The CDR3 loop reads CSSRDGITDTQYF. The CDR3 DNA is TGCAGCTCCCGAGACGGCATCACAGATACGCAGTATTTT.